The T cell receptor (beta chain) under discussion was sequenced for a study of graft-versus-host responses after intestinal transplantation. Study details: Grafts were multivisceral, liver-intestinal, or isolated intestinal. Overall study results and limits: Investigators detected GvH clones in recipient marrow, with some emerging earlier in ileum or blood. Subjects displaying graft-donor T cell macrochimerism possessed elevated graft-versus-host to host-versus-graft clonal ratios inside allografts. Early post-transplant HvG declines were associated with peak circulating GvH clone levels.

Researchers processed graft tissue to release intraepithelial and lamina propria lymphocytes. Sequencing was performed with immunoSEQ multiplex PCR; in TCRdb, only in-frame clones are kept and a portion is missing. The sample contains more than 13,000 clones, under 70% of which appear only once. The CDR3 runs 15 residues. Unmatched junction bases numbered 7, after V lost 3 bases and J lost 5 bases. Germline-derived CDR1 and CDR2 are MGHDK and SYGVNS. A word on this clone: Its antigen is unidentified.

The receptor was isolated from a human patient who received an intestinal transplant, so some T cells may come from the graft donor. The genes are TRBV25-1 and TRBJ2-3; the match to TRBD2 covers 8 bases. The sample consisted of ileum tissue, taken around 720 days after intestinal transplantation. CDR3 residues: CASSDGSGAEDTQYF. CDR3 in DNA: TGTGCCAGCAGTGATGGTAGCGGGGCGGAAGATACGCAGTATTTT. Full variable domain (missing parts from reference TRBV25-1 and TRBJ2-3): EADIYQTPRYLVIGTGKKITLECSQTMGHDKMYWYQQDPGMELHLIHYSYGVNSTEKGDLSSESTVSRIRTEHFPLTLESARPSHTSQYLCASSDGSGAEDTQYFGPGTRLTVL.